A selection of T cell receptor beta chains follows, all from one sample in a study of blood T cell repertoires in COVID-19. TCRdb's copy holds only in-frame clones and misses some; the assay was immunoSEQ multiplex PCR. Here the sample spans approximately 91,000 clones, 70% to 85% being singletons. The specimen sequenced was peripheral blood. The receptor set was obtained from a man aged 65 to 79 with acute or convalescent COVID-19. CDR3s leave out the opening cysteine and the closing phenylalanine or tryptophan. Fields, in order: D gene, CDR3 length, V gene, J gene, CDR3 protein. A D gene is named only where the DNA matches it firmly.

d_gene: .; len: 12; v_gene: TRBV19; j_gene: TRBJ2-3; CDR3aa: ASSLGLRADTQY
d_gene: .; len: 10; v_gene: TRBV10-3; j_gene: TRBJ2-3; CDR3aa: AISETDYTQY
d_gene: TRBD2; len: 13; v_gene: TRBV6-4; j_gene: TRBJ2-1; CDR3aa: ASSLSGEPYNEQF
d_gene: .; len: 14; v_gene: TRBV2; j_gene: TRBJ1-3; CDR3aa: ASRGAFSRSGNTIY
d_gene: TRBD1; len: 11; v_gene: TRBV5-1; j_gene: TRBJ1-2; CDR3aa: ASRETGGNGYT
d_gene: .; len: 9; v_gene: TRBV5-6; j_gene: TRBJ1-2; CDR3aa: ASSLTDGYT
d_gene: TRBD1; len: 15; v_gene: TRBV27; j_gene: TRBJ1-4; CDR3aa: ASSLWSTGDRNEKLF
d_gene: .; len: 11; v_gene: TRBV12-3/TRBV12-4; j_gene: TRBJ1-1; CDR3aa: ASRRTVSTEAF
d_gene: .; len: 13; v_gene: TRBV2; j_gene: TRBJ2-6; CDR3aa: ASSRILSGANVLT
d_gene: TRBD1; len: 13; v_gene: TRBV6-5; j_gene: TRBJ1-2; CDR3aa: ASSSTGDHDYGYT
d_gene: TRBD2; len: 13; v_gene: TRBV19; j_gene: TRBJ2-1; CDR3aa: ASSISSGSQNEQF
d_gene: .; len: 12; v_gene: TRBV7-3; j_gene: TRBJ1-2; CDR3aa: ASSLSEGSYGYT
d_gene: .; len: 14; v_gene: TRBV24-1; j_gene: TRBJ1-4; CDR3aa: ATSDGSTATNEKLF
d_gene: .; len: 13; v_gene: TRBV5-1; j_gene: TRBJ1-1; CDR3aa: ASSLGGGPNTEAF
d_gene: TRBD1; len: 12; v_gene: TRBV19; j_gene: TRBJ2-7; CDR3aa: ASSPTGIPYEQY
d_gene: TRBD1; len: 14; v_gene: TRBV7-9; j_gene: TRBJ2-3; CDR3aa: ASSLAFNQGADTQY
d_gene: TRBD1; len: 12; v_gene: TRBV7-9; j_gene: TRBJ1-1; CDR3aa: ASSSDRGGTEAF
d_gene: .; len: 11; v_gene: TRBV7-3; j_gene: TRBJ2-2; CDR3aa: ASSWTFTGELF
d_gene: .; len: 14; v_gene: TRBV5-1; j_gene: TRBJ2-7; CDR3aa: ASSLVGGGGSYEQY
d_gene: .; len: 13; v_gene: TRBV7-2; j_gene: TRBJ2-1; CDR3aa: ASSLDRASYNEQF
d_gene: TRBD1; len: 13; v_gene: TRBV7-8; j_gene: TRBJ1-5; CDR3aa: ASSSVTGANQPQH
d_gene: .; len: 14; v_gene: TRBV11-2; j_gene: TRBJ2-6; CDR3aa: ASSLRRAGGANVLT
d_gene: .; len: 13; v_gene: TRBV28; j_gene: TRBJ1-5; CDR3aa: ASSTLLPGYQPQH
d_gene: TRBD1; len: 13; v_gene: TRBV30; j_gene: TRBJ2-4; CDR3aa: AWSVSGQGSDIQY
d_gene: .; len: 12; v_gene: TRBV3-1/TRBV3-2; j_gene: TRBJ1-3; CDR3aa: ASSQTSIGSTIY
d_gene: .; len: 17; v_gene: TRBV5-6; j_gene: TRBJ2-7; CDR3aa: ASSCAPGTSACWSWEQY
d_gene: .; len: 8; v_gene: TRBV7-9; j_gene: TRBJ2-2; CDR3aa: ASRTGELF
d_gene: TRBD1; len: 14; v_gene: TRBV2; j_gene: TRBJ2-5; CDR3aa: ASRKGGTGGSETQY
d_gene: TRBD1; len: 14; v_gene: TRBV3-1/TRBV3-2; j_gene: TRBJ1-1; CDR3aa: ASSQYAGTGNTEAF
d_gene: TRBD1; len: 14; v_gene: TRBV13; j_gene: TRBJ1-1; CDR3aa: ASSQRSGQGDTEAF
d_gene: .; len: 13; v_gene: TRBV5-4; j_gene: TRBJ2-7; CDR3aa: ASSLAPGSTYEQY
d_gene: TRBD1; len: 11; v_gene: TRBV29-1; j_gene: TRBJ2-1; CDR3aa: SAGGQGHNEQF
d_gene: .; len: 11; v_gene: TRBV12-5; j_gene: TRBJ1-1; CDR3aa: ASGSQANTEAF
d_gene: .; len: 11; v_gene: TRBV21-1; j_gene: TRBJ2-7; CDR3aa: ASSKGTDYEQY
d_gene: TRBD2; len: 18; v_gene: TRBV4-2; j_gene: TRBJ2-1; CDR3aa: ASSQATGGPSLRIYNEQF
d_gene: TRBD2; len: 11; v_gene: TRBV10-3; j_gene: TRBJ2-1; CDR3aa: AISSGRDNEQF
d_gene: .; len: 12; v_gene: TRBV27; j_gene: TRBJ1-4; CDR3aa: ASSFSPSNEKLF
d_gene: TRBD1; len: 14; v_gene: TRBV12-5; j_gene: TRBJ1-1; CDR3aa: ASGFGTGVRNTEAF
d_gene: .; len: 13; v_gene: TRBV25-1; j_gene: TRBJ1-2; CDR3aa: ASSEGGRATVGYT
d_gene: .; len: 15; v_gene: TRBV14; j_gene: TRBJ2-4; CDR3aa: ASSPAGAGVAKNIQY
d_gene: .; len: 11; v_gene: TRBV20-1; j_gene: TRBJ1-2; CDR3aa: SASSFQGHGYT
d_gene: .; len: 12; v_gene: TRBV30; j_gene: TRBJ1-4; CDR3aa: AWSVKGDNEKLF
d_gene: .; len: 14; v_gene: TRBV7-6; j_gene: TRBJ2-2; CDR3aa: ASSPSGVPNTGELF
d_gene: TRBD2; len: 14; v_gene: TRBV7-2; j_gene: TRBJ2-1; CDR3aa: ASSSFLAGARNEQF
d_gene: TRBD1; len: 15; v_gene: TRBV30; j_gene: TRBJ1-6; CDR3aa: AWSSGDRSNYNSPLH
d_gene: .; len: 13; v_gene: TRBV3-1/TRBV3-2; j_gene: TRBJ1-3; CDR3aa: ASSQVNRAGNTIY
d_gene: TRBD1; len: 13; v_gene: TRBV30; j_gene: TRBJ1-3; CDR3aa: AWSSDREKGNTIY
d_gene: .; len: 12; v_gene: TRBV7-9; j_gene: TRBJ1-6; CDR3aa: ASSDSRGRSPLH
d_gene: TRBD1; len: 12; v_gene: TRBV27; j_gene: TRBJ1-1; CDR3aa: ASSSDRGNTEAF
d_gene: TRBD2; len: 13; v_gene: TRBV5-1; j_gene: TRBJ2-1; CDR3aa: ASTELAGGPNEQF
d_gene: .; len: 11; v_gene: TRBV24-1; j_gene: TRBJ1-6; CDR3aa: ATSDRGGSPLH
d_gene: .; len: 13; v_gene: TRBV6-5; j_gene: TRBJ1-2; CDR3aa: ASRGGAGINYGYT
d_gene: TRBD1; len: 12; v_gene: TRBV7-9; j_gene: TRBJ1-2; CDR3aa: ASSLGTGTYGYT
d_gene: .; len: 12; v_gene: TRBV27; j_gene: TRBJ2-2; CDR3aa: ASSLVGLTGELF
d_gene: TRBD1; len: 15; v_gene: TRBV5-4; j_gene: TRBJ2-2; CDR3aa: ASSGGTGGGDTGELF
d_gene: TRBD1; len: 13; v_gene: TRBV9; j_gene: TRBJ2-2; CDR3aa: ASTPGDRVTGELF
d_gene: .; len: 12; v_gene: TRBV6-6; j_gene: TRBJ2-3; CDR3aa: ASQGGGRTDTQY
d_gene: .; len: 13; v_gene: TRBV12-5; j_gene: TRBJ1-3; CDR3aa: ASGSPQGTGNTIY
d_gene: .; len: 12; v_gene: TRBV7-2; j_gene: TRBJ1-1; CDR3aa: ASSLGGTLTEAF
d_gene: TRBD1; len: 14; v_gene: TRBV4-2; j_gene: TRBJ1-4; CDR3aa: ASSQRSTGVEEKLF